This T cell receptor (beta chain) was recovered during a study of T cell responses to AZD1222 COVID-19 vaccine. Study-wide points: Reports indicate that nearly half of spike-specific TCRs are directed at unmutated variant regions. The donor cohort was predominantly white British with a female majority, and clonal diversity may have been underestimated. Without day 14 samples, only post-peak T cell repertoires were studied. Vaccine-associated CD4 TCRs ranged over spike, dominating at 160-218 and 743-854.

Data came from immunoSEQ multiplex PCR; TCRdb stores just in-frame clones and leaves some out. The sample yields under 200,000 clones, about 90% seen once. Germline trimming cut 5 bases from V and 4 bases from J; bases unmatched to any gene: 6. There are 15 residues in the CDR3. Germline V gene data show CDR1 as SEHNR and CDR2 as FQNEAQ (reference sequence). On this clone itself: The target antigen is unknown.

The sample was peripheral blood, taken 28 days after the second AZD1222 dose. The source of this sequence is an adult who received the AZD1222 COVID-19 vaccine. The chain joins TRBV7-9 to TRBJ2-3; 10 bases fit TRBD2. CDR3 coding DNA: TGTGCCAGCAGCCAGGCTAGCGGGAGTCCAGATACGCAGTATTTT. Encoded protein: CASSQASGSPDTQYF. Full variable domain (outside the CDR3, taken from reference TRBV7-9 and TRBJ2-3): DTGVSQNPRHKITKRGQNVTFRCDPISEHNRLYWYRQTLGQGPEFLTYFQNEAQLEKSRLLSDRFSAERPKGSFSTLEIQRTEQGDSAMYLCASSQASGSPDTQYFGPGTRLTVL.